The source of this TCR beta chain is a study of blood T cell repertoires in COVID-19. Study details: Spain, Italy and the United States supplied samples that represented acute and convalescent COVID-19. The cDNA or gDNA used as material had been derived from T cells, B-cell-depleted T cells, or PBMCs.

Per the authors' pipeline: From reference gene primer amplification, estimates of nucleated cell counts were derived. Only in-frame clones appear in the TCRdb table, and some are missing; sequencing was by immunoSEQ multiplex PCR. V, J and clone size derive from that table, while D and trimming were established from the DNA sequence. The sample has 150,000 to 200,000 clones; roughly 80% are singletons. Germline V lookup: CDR1 SGHNT, CDR2 YENEEA. The length of the CDR3 is 15 residues. V lost 5 bases and J lost 5; bases outside the gene matches: 5. The origin of this receptor is a woman younger than 45 with acute or convalescent COVID-19. The rearrangement links TRBV11-3 to TRBJ2-2; 10 bases align to TRBD1. Sequencing input: peripheral blood. The CDR3 nucleotides read TGTGCCAGCAGCCCAGGGACAGGGGAGACCGGGGAGCTGTTTTTT. As protein: CASSPGTGETGELFF.